This T cell receptor (beta chain) was documented in a study of blood T cell repertoires in COVID-19. The wider study: Specimens from acute and convalescent COVID-19 originated in the United States, Italy and Spain. From T cells, B-cell-depleted T cells, or PBMCs came the material, which was cDNA or gDNA.

In the original workflow: Scientists estimated how many nucleated cells there were by amplifying reference gene primers. Sequenced by immunoSEQ multiplex PCR; TCRdb stores in-frame clones only, minus some. That table furnishes V, J and clone size, whereas the DNA furnished D and trimming. Of 150,000 to 200,000 clones listed, around four fifths are singletons. The sequencing input was peripheral blood. This TCR was sampled from a woman older than 75 with acute or convalescent COVID-19.

As DNA, the CDR3 is TGTGCCAGCAGCGCGACAGGGGTCCGAAATCAGCCCCAGCATTTT. It codes for CASSATGVRNQPQHF. The gene calls are TRBV5-5 and TRBJ1-5, with 8 bases aligning to TRBD1. CDR1 and CDR2 from the germline V gene are SGHKS and YYEKEE (reference sequence). J was trimmed by 4 bases and V by 4 bases; bases with no gene match: 7. The CDR3 runs 15 residues.